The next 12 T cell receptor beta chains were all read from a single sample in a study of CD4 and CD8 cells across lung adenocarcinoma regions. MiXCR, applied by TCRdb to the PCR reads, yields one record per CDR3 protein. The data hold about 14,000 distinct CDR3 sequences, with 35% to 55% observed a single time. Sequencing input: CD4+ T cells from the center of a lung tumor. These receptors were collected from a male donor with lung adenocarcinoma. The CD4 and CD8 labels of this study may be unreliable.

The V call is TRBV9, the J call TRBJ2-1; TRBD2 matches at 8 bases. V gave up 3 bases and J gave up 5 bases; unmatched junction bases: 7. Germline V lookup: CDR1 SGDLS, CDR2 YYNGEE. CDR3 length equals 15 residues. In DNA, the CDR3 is TGTGCCAGCAGCGGACGGACTAGCCGGCACAATGAGCAGTTCTTC. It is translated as CASSGRTSRHNEQFF.

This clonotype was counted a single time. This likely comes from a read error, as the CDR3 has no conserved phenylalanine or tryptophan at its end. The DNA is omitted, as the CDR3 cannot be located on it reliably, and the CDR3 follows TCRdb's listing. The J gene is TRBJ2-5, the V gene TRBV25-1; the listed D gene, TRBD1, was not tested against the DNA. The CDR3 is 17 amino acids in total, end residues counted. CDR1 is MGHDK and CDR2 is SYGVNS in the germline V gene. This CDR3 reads CASSAGFGGGRQDTQYV.

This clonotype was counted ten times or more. CDR3 nucleotide sequence: TGTGCCAGCAGCCTTCTGACTAGCGGGAGGGCCCGAGAGCAGTTCTTC. It yields the protein CASSLLTSGRAREQFF. This chain connects TRBV14 to TRBJ2-1; 14 bases align to TRBD2. CDR1 is SGHDN and CDR2 is FVKESK in the germline V gene. Germline trimming cut 4 bases from V and 10 bases from J; bases unmatched to any gene: 9. This CDR3 region has 16 residues.

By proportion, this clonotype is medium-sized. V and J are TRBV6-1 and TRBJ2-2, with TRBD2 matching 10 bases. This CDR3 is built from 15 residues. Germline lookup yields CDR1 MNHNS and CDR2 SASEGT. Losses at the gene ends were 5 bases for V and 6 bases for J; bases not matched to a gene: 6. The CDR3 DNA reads TGTGCCAGCAGTCTCGTAGCGGGAGGAGCCGGGGAGCTGTTTTTT. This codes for CASSLVAGGAGELFF.

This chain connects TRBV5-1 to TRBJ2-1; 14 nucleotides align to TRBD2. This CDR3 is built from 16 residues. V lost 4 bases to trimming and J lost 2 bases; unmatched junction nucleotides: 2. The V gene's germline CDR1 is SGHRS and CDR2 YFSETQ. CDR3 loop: CASSPGLAGAYNEQFF. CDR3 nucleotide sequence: TGCGCCAGCAGCCCGGGACTAGCGGGGGCCTACAATGAGCAGTTCTTC. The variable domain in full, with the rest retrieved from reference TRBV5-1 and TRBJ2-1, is KAGVTQTPRYLIKTRGQQVTLSCSPISGHRSVSWYQQTPGQGLQFLFEYFSETQRNKGNFPGRFSGRQFSNSRSEMNVSTLELGDSALYLCASSPGLAGAYNEQFFGPGTRLTVL.

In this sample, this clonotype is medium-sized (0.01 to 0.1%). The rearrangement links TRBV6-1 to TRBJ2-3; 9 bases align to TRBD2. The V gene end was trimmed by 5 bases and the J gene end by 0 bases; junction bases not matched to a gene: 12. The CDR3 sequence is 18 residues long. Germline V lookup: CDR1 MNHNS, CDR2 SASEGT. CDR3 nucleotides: TGTGCCAGCAGTAAGGGGTGGGCTAGCGGGGCAAGCACAGATACGCAGTATTTT. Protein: CASSKGWASGASTDTQYF.

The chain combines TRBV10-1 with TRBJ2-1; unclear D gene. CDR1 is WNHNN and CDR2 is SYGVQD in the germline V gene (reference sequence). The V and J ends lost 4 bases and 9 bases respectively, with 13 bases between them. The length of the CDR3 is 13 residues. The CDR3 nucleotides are TGCGCCAGCAGTGTAGGTCCGGTCTTTGAGCAGTTCTTC. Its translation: CASSVGPVFEQFF.

As DNA, the CDR3 is TGTGCTAGTGGTTTAGCCGGAACCGGGGAGCTGTTTTTT. It is translated as CASGLAGTGELFF. The J gene is TRBJ2-2, the V gene TRBV12-5, with D uncertain. The CDR3 covers 13 residues. The V end lost 3 bases, the J end lost 5 bases, and 7 bases lay between the germline ends. Germline CDR1 is LGHNT and CDR2 is FRNRAP. Full variable domain (missing parts from reference TRBV12-5 and TRBJ2-2): DARVTQTPRHKVTEMGQEVTMRCQPILGHNTVFWYRQTMMQGLELLAYFRNRAPLDDSGMPKDRFSAEMPDATLATLKIQPSEPRDSAVYFCASGLAGTGELFFGEGSRLTVL.

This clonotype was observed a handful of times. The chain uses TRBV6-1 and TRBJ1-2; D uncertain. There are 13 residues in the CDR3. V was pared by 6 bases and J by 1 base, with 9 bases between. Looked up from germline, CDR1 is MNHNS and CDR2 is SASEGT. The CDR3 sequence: CASRNDNNYGYTF. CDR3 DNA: TGTGCCAGCAGAAATGACAATAACTATGGCTACACCTTC.

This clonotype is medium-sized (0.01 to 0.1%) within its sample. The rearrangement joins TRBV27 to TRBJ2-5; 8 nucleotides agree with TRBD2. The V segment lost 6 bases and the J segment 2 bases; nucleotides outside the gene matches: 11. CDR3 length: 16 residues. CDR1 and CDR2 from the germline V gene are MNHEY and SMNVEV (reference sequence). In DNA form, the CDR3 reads TGTGCCAGCAGCCCGGGACTAGTAAATCGACAAGAGACCCAGTACTTC. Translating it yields CASSPGLVNRQETQYF.

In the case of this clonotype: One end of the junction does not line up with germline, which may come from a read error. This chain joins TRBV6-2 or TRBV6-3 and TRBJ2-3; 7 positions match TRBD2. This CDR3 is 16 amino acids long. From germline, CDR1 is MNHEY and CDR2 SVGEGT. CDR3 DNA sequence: TGTGCCAGCAGTTTACCAGCGGGAAGGGGTGTAGAGACCCAGTATTTC. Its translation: CASSLPAGRGVETQYF.

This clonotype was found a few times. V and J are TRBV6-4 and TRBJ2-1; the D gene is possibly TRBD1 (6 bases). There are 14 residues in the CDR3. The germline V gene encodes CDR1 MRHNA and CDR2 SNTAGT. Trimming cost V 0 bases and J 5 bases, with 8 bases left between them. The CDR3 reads CASSDSGDNNEQFF. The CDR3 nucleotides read TGTGCCAGCAGTGACTCCGGGGACAACAATGAGCAGTTCTTC.